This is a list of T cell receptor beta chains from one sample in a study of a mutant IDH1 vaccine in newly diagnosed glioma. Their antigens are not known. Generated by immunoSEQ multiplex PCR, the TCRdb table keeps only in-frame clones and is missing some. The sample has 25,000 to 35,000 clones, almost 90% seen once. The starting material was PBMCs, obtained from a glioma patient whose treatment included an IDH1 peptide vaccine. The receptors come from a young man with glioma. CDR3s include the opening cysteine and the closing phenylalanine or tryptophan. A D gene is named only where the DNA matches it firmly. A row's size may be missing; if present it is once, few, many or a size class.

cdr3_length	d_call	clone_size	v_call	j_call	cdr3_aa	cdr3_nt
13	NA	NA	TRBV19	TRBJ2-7	CASSIGSSYEQYF	TGTGCCAGTAGTATAGGCAGCTCCTACGAGCAGTACTTC
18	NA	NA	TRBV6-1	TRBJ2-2	CASSEAWGQGWNTGELFF	TGTGCCAGCAGTGAAGCATGGGGGCAGGGTTGGAACACCGGGGAGCTGTTTTTT
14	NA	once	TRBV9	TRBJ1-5	CASSGGRAFEPQHF	TGTGCCAGCAGCGGGGGAAGGGCCTTCGAGCCCCAGCATTTT
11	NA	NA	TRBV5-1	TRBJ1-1	CASIMNTEAFF	TGCGCCAGCATAATGAACACTGAAGCTTTCTTT
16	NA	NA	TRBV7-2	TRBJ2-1	CASSLGAGPLLGEQFF	TGTGCCAGCAGCTTAGGGGCGGGGCCCCTTTTAGGTGAGCAGTTCTTC
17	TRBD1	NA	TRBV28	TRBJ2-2	CASSLRGTGKDTGELFF	TGTGCCAGCAGTTTACGCGGGACAGGGAAGGACACCGGGGAGCTGTTTTTT
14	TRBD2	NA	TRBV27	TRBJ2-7	CASSWTSGSWEQYF	TGTGCCAGCAGTTGGACTAGCGGGAGTTGGGAGCAGTACTTC
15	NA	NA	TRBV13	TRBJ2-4	CASSLGRGSMDIQYF	TGTGCCAGCAGCTTAGGCCGGGGGAGTATGGACATTCAGTACTTC
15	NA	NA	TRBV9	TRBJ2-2	CASSVGQKNTGELFF	TGTGCCAGCAGCGTAGGACAGAAGAACACCGGGGAGCTGTTTTTT
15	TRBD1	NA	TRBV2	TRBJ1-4	CASSRTGTGAEKLFF	TGTGCCAGCAGTCGAACTGGGACAGGGGCTGAAAAACTGTTTTTT
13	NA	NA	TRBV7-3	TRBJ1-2	CASSPGGGRGYTF	TGTGCCAGCAGCCCCGGGGGAGGGAGAGGCTACACCTTC
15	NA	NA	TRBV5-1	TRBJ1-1	CASSLVGDLNTEAFF	TGCGCCAGCAGCTTGGTGGGGGACTTGAACACTGAAGCTTTCTTT
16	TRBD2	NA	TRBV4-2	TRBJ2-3	CASSPSTSGPPDTQYF	TGTGCCAGCAGCCCTTCGACTAGCGGGCCTCCAGATACGCAGTATTTT
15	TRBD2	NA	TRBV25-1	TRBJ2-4	CASSRSLAGVNIQYF	TGTGCCAGCAGTCGGAGTCTAGCGGGGGTTAACATTCAGTACTTC
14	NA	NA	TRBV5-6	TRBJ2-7	CASSLNRESYEQYF	TGTGCCAGCAGCTTGAATCGGGAGTCCTACGAGCAGTACTTC
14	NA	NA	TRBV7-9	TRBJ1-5	CASSLVGNNQPQHF	TGTGCCAGCAGCTTAGTAGGGAATAATCAGCCCCAGCATTTT
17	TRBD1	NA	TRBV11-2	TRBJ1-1	CASSPRLGQGYNTEAFF	TGTGCCAGCAGCCCTCGACTCGGACAGGGGTATAACACTGAAGCTTTCTTT
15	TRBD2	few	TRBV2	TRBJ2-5	CASSRTSGIGETQYF	TGTGCCAGCAGTCGTACTAGCGGGATTGGTGAGACCCAGTACTTC
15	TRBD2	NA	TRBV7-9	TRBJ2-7	CASSLGASGTNEQYF	TGTGCCAGCAGCTTGGGGGCTAGCGGGACGAACGAGCAGTACTTC